This entry features one T cell receptor (beta chain) sequence. Its antigen is still unknown. The data belong to a study of T cell repertoires in cytomegalovirus infection. Study-wide background: CMV epitopes in the study were HLA-C-restricted (recently identified) and HLA-B-restricted (well studied).

TCRdb re-analysed the reads in MiXCR, keeping a single row per CDR3 protein. The sample shows approximately 340,000 distinct CDR3 sequences, around 29% of them seen only once. This clonotype originated in a human donor in good health (CMV status not recorded). Some clones in this sample may be carry-over from other donors' samples. This specimen was cultured PBMCs, taken from culture after CMV antigen stimulation.

CDR3 DNA: TGTGCCAGCAGCCGGGACCGCGGGATAGGCACTGAAGCTTTCTTT. Its translation is CASSRDRGIGTEAFF. The genes are TRBV7-4 and TRBJ1-1; the D gene is possibly TRBD1 (5 bases). The CDR3 runs to 15 residues. Germline CDR1 SGHVT, CDR2 SQSDAQ. Trimming stripped 5 bases from V and 4 bases from J, with 17 bases between.